The clone carrying this T cell receptor (beta chain) was picked up a small number of times. Its target is not known. In all sorted populations, purity surpassed 98%. These data are taken from a study of beta chain features in type 1 diabetes. Expressed TCRB transcripts got sequenced, as all isolated RNA was reverse transcribed. The average output of naive, central memory and regulatory T cell samples was about 3.3 million reads. Some clones are missing from TCRdb's copy, which holds only in-frame ones; the method was immunoSEQ multiplex PCR. Of around 600,000 clones in the sample, roughly 12% were seen once. Germline V lookup: CDR1 ENHRY, CDR2 SYGVKD. The CDR3 has 11 residues. The V end was cut by 3 bases, the J end by 8 bases, with 5 bases between. Findings and caveats of the study: PCR might pick shorter templates more often, in the same way for patients and controls. HLA influence on TCRB rearrangement stayed unresolved here. Moderate but significant shortening of TCRB CDR3s was recorded in all four CD4+ subsets from Type 1 diabetes patients.

The clonotype originates from a man aged 30 to 39 with type 1 diabetes. Sequencing input: naive CD4+ T cells from blood. This sequence joins TRBV10-3 and TRBJ2-1; no clear D. The CDR3 region has the DNA TGTGCCATCAGTGAAGGCTATGAGCAGTTCTTC. The encoded protein is CAISEGYEQFF.